Listed here are 20 T cell receptor beta chains from one sample, sequenced in a study of T cells in Graves' hyperthyroidism and ophthalmopathy. Researchers amplified the TCR beta CDR3 regions from RNA transcripts. HTBI primers were used for first-round RT-PCR of the TCR CDR3. From the multiplex PCR reads, TCRdb called clonotypes with MiXCR, one entry per CDR3 protein. Among more than 550,000 distinct CDR3 sequences, about 45% were seen once, and the ten largest hold less than 9%. Sequencing used peripheral blood or thyroid tissue (not recorded which). These receptors were collected from an adult man with Graves' disease, either hyperthyroidism or ophthalmopathy (not recorded which).

Many counts were recorded for this clonotype. The CDR3 DNA is TGTGCCAGCAGCCAAGATCGTCAGGGATTCACTGAAGCTTTCTTT. It yields the protein CASSQDRQGFTEAFF. V usage is TRBV14 and J usage is TRBJ1-1, with D possibly TRBD1 on 5 matching bases. Germline-derived CDR1 and CDR2 are SGHDN and FVKESK. V was cut by 0 bases and J by 4 bases, with 12 bases left in between. The CDR3 has 15 residues.

V is TRBV25-1 and J is TRBJ2-7; possibly TRBD2 for D (6 bases). Germline V gene sequence: CDR1 MGHDK, CDR2 SYGVNS. V was cut by 1 base and J by 6 bases, with 13 bases left in between. This CDR3 is built from 14 residues. CDR3 nucleotide sequence: TGTGCCAGCAGTGAATGGGCGGGGTTGGCCGAGCAGTACTTC. Amino acids: CASSEWAGLAEQYF.

This clonotype was seen a few times. Since a much larger clone is just one base distant, this may be a read error. V gene TRBV7-9 combines with J gene TRBJ1-1; unclear D gene. CDR1 SEHNR and CDR2 FQNEAQ come from the germline V gene (reference sequence). This CDR3 has 12 residues. The DNA of the CDR3 is TGTGCCGGCAGCTTAGAGGCAGATAAAGCTTTCTTT. Translated: CAGSLEADKAFF.

This clonotype was detected only once. A much larger clone lies a single base off, so this may be a read error. The CDR3 carries no conserved terminal phenylalanine or tryptophan, so it likely arises from a read error. The CDR3: CASSPGGKNSPLHS. For the CDR3, the DNA is TGTGCCAGCAGTCCAGGGGGTAAAAATTCACCCCTCCACTCT. The chain carries TRBV2 and TRBJ1-6; 7 bases are shared with TRBD1. V lost 5 bases, J lost 7 bases, and 5 bases stayed unmatched. This CDR3 region has 14 residues. CDR1 is SNHLY and CDR2 is FYNNEI in the germline V gene.

This clonotype appeared many times. The V and J genes are TRBV29-1 and TRBJ1-2; maybe TRBD1 (5 bases). CDR1 and CDR2 (germline): SQVTM, ANQGSEA. Trimming removed 5 bases at V and 0 bases at J, with 7 bases between. The CDR3 totals 12 residues. DNA of the CDR3: TGCAGCGTTCGGGACGCTAACTATGGCTACACCTTC. It translates to CSVRDANYGYTF.

This clonotype was counted a few times. The J gene is TRBJ1-3, the V gene TRBV19; TRBD1 matches at 8 bases. The germline V gene has CDR1 LNHDA and CDR2 SQIVND (reference sequence). The length of the CDR3 is 17 residues. V dropped 4 bases and J dropped 1; count of bases not matched to a gene: 9. CDR3 nucleotides: TGTGCCAGTAGTACGACCCACAGGGGGTCATCTGGAAACACCATATATTTT. This encodes CASSTTHRGSSGNTIYF.

V usage is TRBV6-6 and J usage is TRBJ2-5, with D hard to call. Germline V gives CDR1 MNHNY, CDR2 SVGAGI (reference sequence). This CDR3 is 14 amino acids long. With 6 bases removed from V and 1 base from J, the gap between germline ends came to 12 bases. CDR3 sequence (DNA): TGTGCCAGCAGAACTGGCTGGGGCCAAGAGACCCAGTACTTC. Translated, it gives CASRTGWGQETQYF.

The genes are TRBV2 and TRBJ1-1, with D uncertain. CDR3 length equals 14 residues. V was clipped by 6 bases and J by 5 bases, with 16 bases between them. Germline CDR1 is SNHLY and CDR2 is FYNNEI. The CDR3 DNA reads as TGTGCCAGCAGCCAAGTGCGGGGATGGACTGAAGCTTTCTTT. Translated: CASSQVRGWTEAFF.

The V gene is TRBV6-1, the J gene TRBJ2-5, with 8 bases lining up with TRBD2. The CDR3 has 15 amino acids. The V gene's germline CDR1 is MNHNS and CDR2 SASEGT. Losses at the gene ends were 8 bases for V and 3 bases for J; bases not matched to a gene: 11. CDR3 region: CASSGETSVEETQYF. CDR3 in DNA: TGTGCCAGCTCCGGGGAGACTAGCGTAGAAGAGACCCAGTACTTC.

The V and J genes are TRBV2 and TRBJ1-5; D is unclear. Germline V gene data show CDR1 as SNHLY and CDR2 as FYNNEI. V was clipped by 7 bases and J by 1 base, with 17 bases between them. This CDR3 contains 16 residues. For the CDR3, the DNA is TGTGCCAGCACGGGCAGTTCTCTGGGAAGCAATCAGCCCCAGCATTTT. This gives the protein CASTGSSLGSNQPQHF. The entire variable domain, with the rest obtained from reference TRBV2 and TRBJ1-5, is as follows: EPEVTQTPSHQVTQMGQEVILRCVPISNHLYFYWYRQILGQKVEFLVSFYNNEISEKSEIFDDQFSVERPDGSNFTLKIRSTKLEDSAMYFCASTGSSLGSNQPQHFGDGTRLSIL.

This clonotype has at least ten counts. The J gene is TRBJ1-6, the V gene TRBV15; 11 positions match TRBD1. Germline V gene lookup returns CDR1 LNHNV and CDR2 YYDKDF (reference sequence). V dropped 5 bases and J dropped 7; count of bases not matched to a gene: 7. The CDR3 length is 16 residues. The CDR3: CATSGGTGGENSPLHF. The CDR3 DNA follows: TGTGCCACCAGCGGGGGGACAGGGGGTGAAAATTCACCCCTCCACTTT.

This clonotype was recorded a few times. The J gene is TRBJ2-5, the V gene TRBV20-1, with TRBD2 as a possible D gene (6 bases). Trimming pared 5 bases from V and 0 bases from J, leaving 10 bases between. The CDR3 runs to 13 residues. Germline V gives CDR1 DFQATT, CDR2 SNEGSKA (reference sequence). Here the CDR3 DNA reads TGCAGTGCTCCCGGACTACACCAAGAGACCCAGTACTTC. Its translation: CSAPGLHQETQYF.

This chain joins TRBV7-8 and TRBJ2-7, with TRBD1 matching 7 bases. The J segment lost 5 bases and the V segment lost 4 bases, leaving 8 bases of the junction unmatched. The CDR3 consists of 14 residues. Germline lookup yields CDR1 SGHVS and CDR2 FQNEAQ. The CDR3 spells CASSSTLTGDEQYF. The CDR3 DNA reads as TGTGCCAGCAGCTCGACGCTTACAGGGGACGAGCAGTACTTC.

The chain has TRBV7-9 and TRBJ2-7; 7 positions match TRBD2. The CDR3 contains 16 residues. The germline CDR1 and CDR2 sequences are SEHNR and FQNEAQ (reference sequence). V shed 4 bases and J 2 bases; nucleotides not matched to a gene: 11. Here the CDR3 reads CASSSSRSGATYEQYF. CDR3 sequence (DNA): TGTGCCAGCAGCTCCTCCCGGAGCGGGGCAACCTACGAGCAGTACTTC.

V gene TRBV5-1 combines with J gene TRBJ1-1; a weak D match, TRBD1 (6 bases). The CDR3 consists of 15 residues. V was cut by 2 bases and J by 3 bases, with 14 bases left in between. Germline V CDR1 and CDR2: SGHRS, YFSETQ. The CDR3 spells CASSFLDRGDTEAFF. The DNA for the CDR3 is TGCGCCAGCAGCTTCCTCGATAGGGGGGACACTGAAGCTTTCTTT. The full variable domain, in which reference TRBV5-1 and TRBJ1-1 provide the parts outside the CDR3, is KAGVTQTPRYLIKTRGQQVTLSCSPISGHRSVSWYQQTPGQGLQFLFEYFSETQRNKGNFPGRFSGRQFSNSRSEMNVSTLELGDSALYLCASSFLDRGDTEAFFGQGTRLTVV.

V gene TRBV12-3 or TRBV12-4 combines with J gene TRBJ2-7; tentative D call: TRBD2 (5 bases). The CDR3 loop spans 12 amino acids. The CDR3 protein is CASGLKRDEQYF. CDR3 bases: TGTGCTAGTGGTTTGAAGAGGGACGAGCAGTACTTC.

For this clonotype: This may be a read error, as it is one base from a much larger clone. The chain combines TRBV7-6 with TRBJ1-1; D is undetermined. The CDR3 contains 15 residues. Trimming took off 5 bases at V and 1 base at J, with 14 bases between the two ends. Germline V gives CDR1 SGHVS, CDR2 FNYEAQ. CDR3: CASSRGIGKNTEAFF. CDR3 in DNA: TGTGCCAGCAGCCGTGGGATAGGCAAGAACACTGAAGCTTTCTTT.

CDR3 sequence: CATSDRVGGQPQHF. CDR3 in DNA: TGCGCCACCTCGGACAGGGTTGGAGGTCAGCCCCAGCATTTT. The chain is built from TRBV10-2 and TRBJ1-5; 8 positions match TRBD1. The trim removed 10 bases at V and 6 bases at J, leaving 11 bases unmatched. The CDR3 runs to 14 residues. In germline, CDR1 is WSHSY, CDR2 SAAADI.

This clonotype was observed once. It may be a read error: a sequence one base away is much more abundant. The CDR3 sequence: CASRGTDTNYGYTF. The CDR3, as DNA: TGTGCCAGCAGGGGGACAGACACTAACTATGGCTACACCTTC. The chain joins TRBV9 to TRBJ1-2; 7 bases fit TRBD1. Germline assignment: CDR1 SGDLS and CDR2 YYNGEE. Trimming at V came to 5 bases and at J to 0 bases, leaving 4 bases not matched to a gene. The CDR3 sequence is 14 residues long.

The V gene is TRBV7-2, the J gene TRBJ2-6; maybe TRBD2 (5 bases). V lost 6 bases, J lost 0 bases, and 12 bases lay in between. CDR3 length equals 16 residues. The germline gives CDR1 SGHTA, CDR2 FQGNSA. CDR3 bases: TGTGCCAGCAGTTTAAGAGGGAGCTCTGGGGCCAACGTCCTGACTTTC. Protein: CASSLRGSSGANVLTF.